Listed here are 32 T cell receptor beta chains from one sample, sequenced in a study of human T cells and chemical hapten exposure. TCRdb recomputed calls from the RACE reads with MiXCR, one row per CDR3 protein. This sample has around 380,000 distinct CDR3 sequences, with approximately 5.1% found just once. Regarding time point: patch test 1, 2 weeks after DPC sensitization. Treatment noted: therapeutic diphenylcyclopropenone sensitization with weekly scalp DPC. The sequencing here drew on whole blood, taken in connection with sensitization to the hapten diphenylcyclopropenone (DPC). Every receptor here comes from a woman in her forties or fifties with alopecia areata. Some clones in this sample may be carry-over from other donors' samples.

This chain connects TRBV29-1 to TRBJ1-6, with D possibly TRBD1 on 5 matching bases. V gave up 6 bases and J gave up 14 bases, with 20 bases separating them. The length of the CDR3 is 13 residues. Germline V lookup: CDR1 SQVTM, CDR2 ANQGSEA. The CDR3 loop reads CSVGGLAGQALHF. CDR3 DNA sequence: TGCAGCGTGGGGGGTCTCGCAGGCCAAGCCCTCCACTTT.

This clonotype showed up many times. This chain connects TRBV6-5 to TRBJ1-1; D is uncertain. The length of the CDR3 is 11 residues. Per the germline V gene, CDR1 is MNHEY and CDR2 is SVGAGI. The ends were cut back, 6 bases at V and 4 bases at J, with 6 bases in the middle. This CDR3 is CASSYGTEAFF. The DNA for the CDR3 is TGTGCCAGCAGCTACGGCACTGAAGCTTTCTTT.

The sample holds many counts of this clonotype. V usage is TRBV5-1 and J usage is TRBJ2-1, with 11 bases fitting TRBD2. The CDR3 contains 17 residues. With V trimmed by 3 bases and J by 3 bases, 8 bases remained unmatched. Germline-derived CDR1 and CDR2 are SGHRS and YFSETQ. The DNA for the CDR3 is TGCGCCAGCAGCTCGCGACGACTAGCGGGGAACTACAATGAGCAGTTCTTC. It translates to CASSSRRLAGNYNEQFF.

Worth noting for this clonotype: This may be a read error: a much more frequent sequence differs by one nucleotide. The J gene is TRBJ1-3, the V gene TRBV28, with D possibly TRBD1 on 6 matching bases. This CDR3 has 16 residues. Germline CDR1 reads MDHEN; CDR2 reads SYDVKM. As DNA, the CDR3 is TGTGCCAGCAGTTTTGGGGGGGCATCCTCTGGAAACACCAAATATTTT. Its translation: CASSFGGASSGNTKYF.

The table lists this clonotype with many counts. V and J are TRBV5-1 and TRBJ1-5, with 9 bases matching TRBD1. The ends lost 2 bases at V and 2 bases at J; junction bases unmatched: 5. Germline V lookup: CDR1 SGHRS, CDR2 YFSETQ. This CDR3 is 16 amino acids long. CDR3 region: CASSLGTGGGNQPQHF. CDR3 coding DNA: TGCGCCAGCAGCTTAGGAACAGGGGGCGGCAATCAGCCCCAGCATTTT.

This clonotype was seen a handful of times. V usage is TRBV7-8 and J usage is TRBJ1-5; D unclear. Germline CDR1 reads SGHVS; CDR2 reads FQNEAQ. V was trimmed by 5 bases and J by 0 bases, leaving 11 bases between them. CDR3 length: 15 amino acids. CDR3 loop: CASSPVLDSNQPQHF. CDR3 DNA: TGTGCCAGCAGCCCGGTTCTGGATAGCAATCAGCCCCAGCATTTT.

This clonotype appeared a few times. The J gene is TRBJ2-3, the V gene TRBV27; 10 positions agree with TRBD2. V was pared by 5 bases and J by 4 bases, with 9 bases of the junction left unmatched. This CDR3 comprises 16 residues. Germline assignment: CDR1 MNHEY and CDR2 SMNVEV (reference sequence). The CDR3 protein is CASSLLQREGPDTQYF. CDR3 nucleotide sequence: TGTGCCAGCAGTCTCCTCCAGCGGGAGGGCCCAGATACGCAGTATTTT.

Ten or more counts support this clonotype. The gene calls are TRBV7-6 and TRBJ2-1, with 11 bases fitting TRBD2. This CDR3 has 19 amino acids. The germline gives CDR1 SGHVS, CDR2 FNYEAQ. V gave up 0 bases and J gave up 9 bases; unmatched junction bases: 16. The CDR3 nucleotides are TGTGCCAGCAGCTTAGCCCGAACTACGAGACTAGCGGGAAGTGGTGAGCAGTTCTTC. Translation: CASSLARTTRLAGSGEQFF.

This chain joins TRBV2 and TRBJ2-5; unclear D gene. Germline CDR1 reads SNHLY; CDR2 reads FYNNEI. The CDR3 consists of 13 residues. Between the trimmed V and J ends, which lost 8 bases and 2 bases, there was a span of 12 bases. CDR3 loop: CASERATQETQYF. In DNA form, the CDR3 reads TGTGCCAGCGAAAGGGCCACTCAAGAGACCCAGTACTTC. The full variable domain, rest sourced from reference TRBV2 and TRBJ2-5, is EPEVTQTPSHQVTQMGQEVILRCVPISNHLYFYWYRQILGQKVEFLVSFYNNEISEKSEIFDDQFSVERPDGSNFTLKIRSTKLEDSAMYFCASERATQETQYFGPGTRLLVL.

This clonotype occurred many times. V usage is TRBV27 and J usage is TRBJ2-2, with 10 bases matching TRBD1. CDR3 length equals 14 residues. Germline assignment: CDR1 MNHEY and CDR2 SMNVEV (reference sequence). Losses at the gene ends were 8 bases for V and 4 bases for J; bases not matched to a gene: 4. This chain's CDR3 is CASWDRGSTGELFF. The CDR3 coding sequence is TGTGCCAGCTGGGACAGGGGCAGCACCGGGGAGCTGTTTTTT.

This clonotype was observed many times. This sequence joins TRBV12-3 or TRBV12-4 and TRBJ1-1; TRBD1 agrees at 7 bases. The ends lost 6 bases at V and 2 bases at J; junction bases unmatched: 6. The CDR3 has 14 residues. The CDR3 nucleotides are TGTGCCAGCAGCCGAGACAGGGAAAACACTGAAGCTTTCTTT. This encodes CASSRDRENTEAFF.

This clonotype was recorded many times. This chain links TRBV5-1 with TRBJ1-1; no clear D gene. V lost 2 bases, J lost 3 bases, and 17 bases lay in between. Germline CDR1 SGHRS, CDR2 YFSETQ. The CDR3 has 16 amino acids. CDR3 nucleotides: TGCGCCAGCAGCTTTGTGGCAGGCACCGGGGACACTGAAGCTTTCTTT. Protein: CASSFVAGTGDTEAFF.

Ten or more counts support this clonotype. V gene TRBV12-3 or TRBV12-4 combines with J gene TRBJ1-5; 9 bases align to TRBD1. The CDR3 contains 13 residues. V shed 5 bases and J 4 bases; nucleotides not matched to a gene: 0. The CDR3 here is CASSGTGNQPQHF. CDR3 nucleotides: TGTGCCAGCAGTGGGACAGGGAATCAGCCCCAGCATTTT.

This clonotype was picked up a small number of times. This chain connects TRBV24-1 to TRBJ1-1; 7 bases line up with TRBD1. The CDR3 spans 13 residues. Trimming removed 8 bases from V and 4 bases from J; junction bases left unmatched: 6. Per the germline V gene, CDR1 is KGHDR and CDR2 is SFDVKD. CDR3 loop: CATKKGQSTEAFF. CDR3 coding DNA: TGTGCCACCAAGAAGGGACAGAGCACTGAAGCTTTCTTT.

This clonotype has a count of ten or more. This sequence joins TRBV29-1 and TRBJ1-4; D is perhaps TRBD1 (5 bases). The V gene lost 2 bases and the J gene lost 6 bases, with 7 bases spanning the gap. Germline V gives CDR1 SQVTM, CDR2 ANQGSEA. The CDR3 length is 12 residues. The CDR3 reads CSVEQGYEKLFF. The CDR3 DNA is TGCAGCGTTGAACAGGGATATGAAAAACTGTTTTTT. Using reference TRBV29-1 and TRBJ1-4 for the parts outside the CDR3, the full variable domain is SAVISQKPSRDICQRGTSLTIQCQVDSQVTMMFWYRQQPGQSLTLIATANQGSEATYESGFVIDKFPISRPNLTFSTLTVSNMSPEDSSIYLCSVEQGYEKLFFGSGTQLSVL.

This clonotype has ten or more counts. V usage is TRBV29-1 and J usage is TRBJ2-3, with TRBD1 matching 9 bases. Germline V gives CDR1 SQVTM, CDR2 ANQGSEA. The CDR3 totals 14 residues. Trimming removed 4 bases from V and 6 bases from J; junction bases left unmatched: 8. CDR3 amino acids: CSVGHDRGRDTQYF. In DNA, the CDR3 is TGCAGCGTTGGTCATGACAGGGGGAGGGATACGCAGTATTTT.

Comments on this clonotype: This could be a read error, since a much larger clone is one nucleotide away. The chain links TRBV29-1 to TRBJ2-7; D might be TRBD2 (6 bases). The germline V and J ends were trimmed by 7 bases and 7 bases, with 17 bases remaining between them. CDR1 and CDR2 (germline): SQVTM, ANQGSEA. This CDR3 has 12 amino acids. CDR3 in DNA: TGCAGCGCTGGGGGGATCGGGAAGGAGCAGTACTTC. Protein sequence: CSAGGIGKEQYF.

This clonotype came up many times. The rearrangement uses TRBV5-4 and TRBJ1-2, with a possible D match to TRBD1 (6 bases). Trimming took 2 bases from V and 4 from J, leaving 15 bases between them. CDR3 length equals 15 residues. In germline, CDR1 is SGHNT, CDR2 YYREEE (reference sequence). CDR3 DNA: TGTGCCAGCAGCTTCGGGGCAGGGGAGATCTATGGCTACACCTTC. Protein: CASSFGAGEIYGYTF.

This clonotype has a handful of counts. The gene calls are TRBV2 and TRBJ1-2; unclear D gene. The germline V gene has CDR1 SNHLY and CDR2 FYNNEI. Deletions cut 10 bases from V and 4 bases from J, with 13 bases between. This CDR3 is built from 12 residues. Written as DNA, the CDR3 is TGTGCCACCGCTGACACTTCCTATGGCTACACCTTC. Translated, it gives CATADTSYGYTF.

This clonotype was recorded many times. In DNA, the CDR3 is TGTGCCTGGAGTGTTACGGGAGGATATACGCAGTATTTT. Amino acid sequence: CAWSVTGGYTQYF. V gene TRBV30 combines with J gene TRBJ2-3, with 7 bases lining up with TRBD2. This CDR3 spans 13 amino acids. V shed 0 bases and J 7 bases; nucleotides not matched to a gene: 4. The germline gives CDR1 GTSNPN, CDR2 SVGIG (reference sequence).

This clonotype has a handful of counts. This chain links TRBV12-3 or TRBV12-4 with TRBJ2-5, with D possibly TRBD2 on 5 matching bases. Trimming shortened V by 5 bases and J by 1 base, and 14 bases separated the two germline ends. The CDR3 is made up of 15 amino acids. This CDR3 reads CASSLGAVGQETQYF. The CDR3 nucleotides are TGTGCCAGCAGTCTGGGAGCGGTGGGCCAAGAGACCCAGTACTTC.

This clonotype was detected ten times or more. V usage is TRBV6-1 and J usage is TRBJ2-7; D remains ambiguous. The CDR3 runs 13 residues. In germline, CDR1 is MNHNS, CDR2 SASEGT. V was pared by 7 bases and J by 6 bases, with 16 bases between. CDR3 sequence (DNA): TGTGCCAGCACTGTAGGACGTTCCCCCGAGCAGTACTTC. Its translation: CASTVGRSPEQYF.

The sample holds a few counts of this clonotype. The rearrangement joins TRBV6-5 to TRBJ1-4; TRBD1 aligns across 8 bases. There are 16 residues in the CDR3. In germline, CDR1 is MNHEY, CDR2 SVGAGI. Trimming at V came to 2 bases and at J to 0 bases, leaving 2 bases not matched to a gene. The CDR3 coding sequence is TGTGCCAGCAGTTACGCAGGGGGCGCAACTAATGAAAAACTGTTTTTT. This gives the protein CASSYAGGATNEKLFF.

Many counts were recorded for this clonotype. The chain has TRBV29-1 and TRBJ2-3; 7 bases align to TRBD1. The CDR3 loop spans 14 amino acids. Looked up from germline, CDR1 is SQVTM and CDR2 is ANQGSEA. The trim removed 6 bases at V and 0 bases at J, leaving 6 bases unmatched. The CDR3 DNA is TGCAGCGTCCGGGACAGACGAAGCACAGATACGCAGTATTTT. Protein product: CSVRDRRSTDTQYF.

This clonotype has a count of ten or more. Here the CDR3 DNA reads TGCAGCGTTGACGGGGGAGACTCTGGAAACACCATATATTTT. Its protein is CSVDGGDSGNTIYF. The chain is built from TRBV29-1 and TRBJ1-3, with a possible D match to TRBD1 (5 bases). Germline CDR1 is SQVTM and CDR2 is ANQGSEA. The CDR3 is 14 residues long. Trimming removed 3 bases from V and 0 bases from J, with 9 bases in between.

This clonotype was seen ten or more times. The chain recombines TRBV13 with TRBJ2-7; the D is unclear. The CDR3 covers 14 residues. Trimming cost V 2 bases and J 5 bases, with 13 bases left between them. Per the germline V gene, CDR1 is PRHDT and CDR2 is FYEKMQ (reference sequence). The CDR3, as DNA: TGTGCCAGCAGCTTAAGTGGGCGGCCCCACGAGCAGTACTTC. This sequence encodes CASSLSGRPHEQYF.

This clonotype occurred many times. The genes are TRBV2 and TRBJ2-7, with 7 positions matching TRBD1. The CDR3 has 13 residues. Trimming took 10 bases from V and 4 from J; bases not matched to a gene: 10. CDR1 and CDR2 (germline): SNHLY, FYNNEI. CDR3 sequence (DNA): TGTGCCACTCGGACAGGTGTCGGGTACGAGCAGTACTTC. This encodes CATRTGVGYEQYF. Variable domain in full (rest from reference TRBV2 and TRBJ2-7): EPEVTQTPSHQVTQMGQEVILRCVPISNHLYFYWYRQILGQKVEFLVSFYNNEISEKSEIFDDQFSVERPDGSNFTLKIRSTKLEDSAMYFCATRTGVGYEQYFGPGTRLTVT.

This clonotype was observed many times. The chain employs TRBV7-9 and TRBJ2-7; unclear D gene. Trimming took 5 bases from V and 2 from J, leaving 7 bases between them. The CDR3 runs to 12 residues. In germline, CDR1 is SEHNR, CDR2 FQNEAQ (reference sequence). This CDR3 is CASSLNAYEQYF. For the CDR3, the DNA is TGTGCCAGCAGCCTCAATGCCTACGAGCAGTACTTC.

Ten or more counts support this clonotype. The chain is built from TRBV24-1 and TRBJ2-3; D is possibly TRBD1 (5 bases). The CDR3 length is 13 residues. Looked up from germline, CDR1 is KGHDR and CDR2 is SFDVKD. V shed 5 bases and J shed 3 bases, with 8 bases lying between them. CDR3 region: CATSVQGTDTQYF. DNA for the CDR3: TGTGCCACCAGTGTGCAGGGAACAGATACGCAGTATTTT.

In its sample, this clonotype was seen many times. The rearrangement uses TRBV6-6 and TRBJ1-6; D may be TRBD1 (5 bases). V lost 7 bases and J lost 10, with 17 bases in between. There are 14 residues in the CDR3. The V gene's germline CDR1 is MNHNY and CDR2 SVGAGI (reference sequence). The DNA for the CDR3 is TGTGCCAGCACACTTACAGGCTCGGCGTCACCCCTCCACTTT. It yields the protein CASTLTGSASPLHF.

This clonotype was observed many times. The rearrangement joins TRBV6-2 or TRBV6-3 to TRBJ2-7; D ambiguous. Trimming stripped 2 bases from V and 2 bases from J, with 10 bases between. The germline V gene encodes CDR1 MNHEY and CDR2 SVGEGT. CDR3 length: 14 amino acids. The CDR3 protein is CASSYERVAYEQYF. The DNA of the CDR3 is TGTGCCAGCAGTTACGAAAGGGTCGCCTACGAGCAGTACTTC.

This clonotype has ten or more counts. The gene calls are TRBV7-2 and TRBJ1-4; 12 nucleotides match TRBD1. V was pared by 4 bases and J by 8 bases, with 8 bases of the junction left unmatched. This CDR3 contains 16 residues. Germline CDR1 and CDR2: SGHTA and FQGNSA. CDR3 DNA: TGTGCCAGCAGCTCCAAATTGGGACAGGGGGCCGAAAAACTGTTTTTT. Its translation is CASSSKLGQGAEKLFF.